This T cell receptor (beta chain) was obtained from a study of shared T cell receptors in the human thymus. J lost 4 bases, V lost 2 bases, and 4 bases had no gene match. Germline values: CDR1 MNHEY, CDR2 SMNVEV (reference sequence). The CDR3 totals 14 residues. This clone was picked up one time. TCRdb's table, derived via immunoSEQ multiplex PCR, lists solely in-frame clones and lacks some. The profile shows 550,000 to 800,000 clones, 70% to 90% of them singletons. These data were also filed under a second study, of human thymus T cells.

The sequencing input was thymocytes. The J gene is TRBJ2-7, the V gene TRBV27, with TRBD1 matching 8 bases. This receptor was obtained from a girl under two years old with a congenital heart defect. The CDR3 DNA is TGTGCCAGCAGTTTACAACAGGGGGGTTACGAGCAGTACTTC. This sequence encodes CASSLQQGGYEQYF.